These 10 T cell receptor beta chains came from one sample sequenced in a study of blood T cell repertoires in COVID-19. The assay was immunoSEQ multiplex PCR, and TCRdb's table has in-frame clones only and misses some. Here the sample spans 320,000 or so clones, roughly 85% being singletons. The sample taken for sequencing was PBMCs or T cells enriched from blood (not recorded which). These receptors came from a woman aged 25-40 years who had been exposed to COVID-19.

The chain links TRBV28 to TRBJ1-5, with D perhaps TRBD1 (5 bases). The CDR3 is 15 amino acids. V dropped 2 bases and J dropped 7 bases, with 15 bases sitting between them. Germline V lookup: CDR1 MDHEN, CDR2 SYDVKM. The CDR3 sequence: CASSLPTPGGQPQHF. CDR3 nucleotide sequence: TGTGCCAGCAGTTTACCTACTCCGGGGGGGCAGCCCCAGCATTTT.

The V gene is TRBV7-2, the J gene TRBJ2-3; 11 nucleotides match TRBD2. Trimming cost V 2 bases and J 6 bases; bases outside gene matches: 10. The CDR3 is 17 residues long. Germline CDR1 reads SGHTA; CDR2 reads FQGNSA. This CDR3 is CASSLLIAGGLRDTQYF. CDR3 nucleotide sequence: TGTGCCAGCAGCTTATTAATAGCGGGGGGGCTTCGTGATACGCAGTATTTT. The whole variable domain, filled in from reference TRBV7-2 and TRBJ2-3, reads GAGVSQSPSNKVTEKGKDVELRCDPISGHTALYWYRQSLGQGLEFLIYFQGNSAPDKSGLPSDRFSAERTGGSVSTLTIQRTQQEDSAVYLCASSLLIAGGLRDTQYFGPGTRLTVL.

The chain combines TRBV7-3 with TRBJ1-2, with D perhaps matching TRBD1 (6 bases). The CDR3 sequence is 15 residues long. Trimming cost V 4 bases and J 0 bases, with 12 bases left between them. Germline values: CDR1 SGHTA, CDR2 FQGTGA. This chain's CDR3 is CASSSRDKANYGYTF. CDR3 sequence (DNA): TGTGCCAGCAGCTCCCGGGACAAAGCTAACTATGGCTACACCTTC.

The chain uses TRBV4-3 and TRBJ2-7; D gene unclear. The V end was cut by 0 bases, the J end by 5 bases, with 14 bases between. This CDR3 is 15 amino acids long. Looked up from germline, CDR1 is LGHNA and CDR2 is YSLEER. DNA of the CDR3: TGCGCCAGCAGCCAAGATTTCACGACAACAAACGAGCAGTACTTC. Its protein is CASSQDFTTTNEQYF.

The chain uses TRBV28 and TRBJ1-1; possible D gene TRBD1, 6 bases. CDR3 length equals 15 residues. Germline-derived CDR1 and CDR2 are MDHEN and SYDVKM. The ends were cut back, 4 bases at V and 4 bases at J, with 16 bases in the middle. CDR3 in DNA: TGTGCCAGCAGTTCCCCGGGGGGCAAGAGCACTGAAGCTTTCTTT. Its protein product is CASSSPGGKSTEAFF.

The rearrangement uses TRBV6-5 and TRBJ2-2; 7 bases match TRBD1. This CDR3 contains 14 residues. CDR1 is MNHEY, CDR2 SVGAGI, per germline. The trim removed 5 bases at V and 5 bases at J, leaving 5 bases unmatched. The CDR3 bases are TGTGCCAGCAGTAGGGGACAGCAAACCGGGGAGCTGTTTTTT. It translates to CASSRGQQTGELFF.

This clone was detected many times. V gene TRBV7-2 combines with J gene TRBJ2-1; TRBD2 aligns across 8 bases. CDR1 and CDR2 (germline): SGHTA, FQGNSA. The CDR3 covers 15 residues. Trimming cost V 3 bases and J 4 bases; bases outside gene matches: 5. DNA for the CDR3: TGTGCCAGCAGCTTCGGCGGGGGGAATTACAATGAGCAGTTCTTC. Translated, it gives CASSFGGGNYNEQFF.

V usage is TRBV19 and J usage is TRBJ2-1; 7 nucleotides line up with TRBD1. V dropped 5 bases and J dropped 8; count of bases not matched to a gene: 12. There are 15 residues in the CDR3. Germline CDR1 is LNHDA and CDR2 is SQIVND (reference sequence). The CDR3 region is CASSPRQGTGYEQFF. The CDR3 nucleotides are TGTGCCAGTAGTCCCAGACAGGGCACGGGGTATGAGCAGTTCTTC.

The CDR3: CASSLTGTDVNTEAFF. In DNA form, the CDR3 reads TGCGCCAGCAGCTTAACCGGGACAGATGTGAACACTGAAGCTTTCTTT. V gene TRBV5-1 combines with J gene TRBJ1-1; 7 bases line up with TRBD1. Germline loops: CDR1 SGHRS, CDR2 YFSETQ. This CDR3 has 16 amino acids. J was trimmed by 0 bases and V by 2 bases; bases with no gene match: 7.

The chain carries TRBV13 and TRBJ2-7; 10 bases map to TRBD2. The CDR3 is 17 amino acids. J gave up 1 base and V 0 bases, and 6 bases lay outside the gene matches. Germline V gene sequence: CDR1 PRHDT, CDR2 FYEKMQ (reference sequence). The CDR3 sequence is CASSLGRTSGLSYEQYF. CDR3 nucleotide sequence: TGTGCCAGCAGCTTAGGCCGGACTAGCGGTTTATCCTACGAGCAGTACTTC.